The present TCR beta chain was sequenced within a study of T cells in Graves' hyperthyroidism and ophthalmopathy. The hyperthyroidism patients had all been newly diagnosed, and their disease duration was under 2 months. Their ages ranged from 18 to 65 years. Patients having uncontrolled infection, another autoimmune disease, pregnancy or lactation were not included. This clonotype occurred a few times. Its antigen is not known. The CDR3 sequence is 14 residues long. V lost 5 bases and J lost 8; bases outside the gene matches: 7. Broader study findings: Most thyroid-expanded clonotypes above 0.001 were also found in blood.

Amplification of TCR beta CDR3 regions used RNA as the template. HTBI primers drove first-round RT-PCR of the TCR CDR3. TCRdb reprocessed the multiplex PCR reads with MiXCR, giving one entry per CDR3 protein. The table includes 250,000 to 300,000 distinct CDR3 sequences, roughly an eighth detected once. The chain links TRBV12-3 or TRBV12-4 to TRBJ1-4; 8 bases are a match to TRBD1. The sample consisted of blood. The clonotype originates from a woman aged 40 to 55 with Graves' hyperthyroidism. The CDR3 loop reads CASSIQGVDEKLFF. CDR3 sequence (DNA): TGTGCCAGCAGTATACAGGGGGTGGACGAAAAACTGTTTTTT.